The 26 T cell receptor beta chains below were found in one sample sequenced in a study of shared clonotypes between healthy human individuals. Positively selected for CCR7, the CD45RO-negative cells used as naive CD8 cells excluded terminally differentiated effector memory CD45RA+ cells. The table came from immunoSEQ multiplex PCR; TCRdb's copy has only in-frame clones and leaves some out. The sample carries about 2 million clones, approximately 95% recorded once. The sequencing input was naive CD8+ T cells sorted from blood. Every receptor here comes from a man younger than 35 in good health.

The chain links TRBV7-3 to TRBJ2-5, with D perhaps TRBD1 (6 bases). V was trimmed by 2 bases and J by 5 bases, leaving 9 bases between them. The CDR3 totals 13 residues. Germline CDR1 is SGHTA and CDR2 is FQGTGA. CDR3: CASSLEGDETQYF. In DNA, the CDR3 is TGTGCCAGCAGCTTAGAGGGGGATGAGACCCAGTACTTC. Using reference TRBV7-3 and TRBJ2-5 for the parts outside the CDR3, the full variable domain is GAGVSQTPSNKVTEKGKYVELRCDPISGHTALYWYRQSLGQGPEFLIYFQGTGAADDSGLPNDRFFAVRPEGSVSTLKIQRTERGDSAVYLCASSLEGDETQYFGPGTRLLVL.

Of note for this clone: The sample holds other DNA sequences that translate to the same CDR3. CDR3 nucleotide sequence: TGTGCCAGCAGCGTAGAAGGGACCCAAGAGACCCAGTACTTC. Protein sequence: CASSVEGTQETQYF. The V gene is TRBV9, the J gene TRBJ2-5; the D gene could be TRBD1 or TRBD2 (5 bases each). Germline V lookup: CDR1 SGDLS, CDR2 YYNGEE. This CDR3 is 14 amino acids long. The germline V and J ends were trimmed by 0 bases and 1 base, with 7 bases remaining between them.

Comments on this clone: A much bigger clone sits one base away, suggesting this may be a read error. At the DNA level, this CDR3 is encoded by other sequences in the same sample as well. The chain recombines TRBV6-6 with TRBJ1-1; possible D gene TRBD1, 5 bases. The CDR3 totals 13 residues. V was pared by 2 bases and J by 2 bases, with 6 bases between. In germline, CDR1 is MNHNY, CDR2 SVGAGI (reference sequence). CDR3 residues: CASSYGGNTEAFF. CDR3 DNA sequence: TGTGCCAGCAGTTACGGGGGTAACACTGAAGCTTTCTTT.

In the case of this clone: Other DNA sequences in the same sample also yield this CDR3. The rearrangement links TRBV9 to TRBJ2-3; D might be TRBD2 (5 bases). Trimming stripped 2 bases from V and 6 bases from J, with 7 bases between. Germline CDR1 and CDR2: SGDLS and YYNGEE. There are 12 residues in the CDR3. The CDR3 spells CASSVGEDTQYF. The CDR3 nucleotides read TGTGCCAGCAGCGTCGGGGAGGATACGCAGTATTTT.

The rearrangement joins TRBV27 to TRBJ1-2; D possibly corresponds to TRBD1 (6 bases). V was pared by 5 bases and J by 3 bases, with 16 bases between. Germline V lookup: CDR1 MNHEY, CDR2 SMNVEV (reference sequence). The CDR3 extends over 15 amino acids. CDR3 sequence: CASSPLGGQDYGYTF. DNA for the CDR3: TGTGCCAGCAGTCCCCTTGGGGGGCAAGACTATGGCTACACCTTC.

This chain joins TRBV2 and TRBJ2-1; D tentatively fits TRBD1 or TRBD2 (5 bases each). Trimming removed 6 bases from V and 3 bases from J, with 21 bases in between. The CDR3 is made up of 17 amino acids. Germline CDR1 SNHLY, CDR2 FYNNEI. CDR3: CASRGEVGGLHYNEQFF. As DNA, the CDR3 is TGTGCCAGCAGGGGGGAAGTCGGCGGGCTACACTACAATGAGCAGTTCTTC. Full variable domain (outside the CDR3, taken from reference TRBV2 and TRBJ2-1): EPEVTQTPSHQVTQMGQEVILRCVPISNHLYFYWYRQILGQKVEFLVSFYNNEISEKSEIFDDQFSVERPDGSNFTLKIRSTKLEDSAMYFCASRGEVGGLHYNEQFFGPGTRLTVL.

The gene calls are TRBV2 and TRBJ2-1; D may be TRBD1 (6 bases). The V end was cut by 2 bases, the J end by 2 bases, with 7 bases between. Germline V CDR1 and CDR2: SNHLY, FYNNEI. The CDR3 is 14 amino acids. The CDR3 sequence is CASSEQGPYNEQFF. The CDR3 nucleotides read TGTGCCAGCAGTGAACAGGGGCCCTACAATGAGCAGTTCTTC.

As regards this clone: Other DNA sequences in the sample encode the same CDR3. The chain links TRBV27 to TRBJ1-1; TRBD1 is a possible D gene (6 bases). V lost 3 bases, J lost 3 bases, and 11 bases lay in between. The CDR3 is made up of 14 amino acids. Germline V gene lookup returns CDR1 MNHEY and CDR2 SMNVEV (reference sequence). The CDR3 loop reads CASSLGGLDTEAFF. The DNA of the CDR3 is TGTGCCAGCAGTTTGGGGGGGCTGGACACTGAAGCTTTCTTT.

The chain joins TRBV5-6 to TRBJ2-3; no clear D. Germline values: CDR1 SGHDT, CDR2 YYEEEE. The CDR3 consists of 12 residues. The germline V and J ends were trimmed by 2 bases and 4 bases, with 5 bases remaining between them. The CDR3 reads CASSFIPDTQYF. The CDR3 DNA is TGTGCCAGCAGCTTCATCCCAGATACGCAGTATTTT.

The chain uses TRBV4-3 and TRBJ2-4; 8 nucleotides line up with TRBD2. Looked up from germline, CDR1 is LGHNA and CDR2 is YSLEER. Trimming at V came to 5 bases and at J to 5 bases, leaving 5 bases not matched to a gene. CDR3 length equals 14 residues. CDR3 amino acids: CASSTRGGENIQYF. As DNA, the CDR3 is TGCGCCAGCAGCACTCGGGGGGGAGAAAACATTCAGTACTTC.

V gene TRBV19 combines with J gene TRBJ1-2, with TRBD1 matching 8 bases. Germline trimming cut 5 bases from V and 7 bases from J; bases unmatched to any gene: 6. In germline, CDR1 is LNHDA, CDR2 SQIVND (reference sequence). The CDR3 extends over 13 amino acids. The CDR3 DNA sequence: TGTGCCAGTAGTGCGGGACAGGTTGGTGGCTACACCTTC. Protein: CASSAGQVGGYTF.

This rearrangement joins TRBV27 to TRBJ2-7; tentatively, D is TRBD1 (6 bases). The CDR3 sequence is 17 residues long. The germline V gene has CDR1 MNHEY and CDR2 SMNVEV (reference sequence). Trimming pared 0 bases from V and 1 base from J, leaving 16 bases between. The CDR3 region is CASSLSPDSFLSYEQYF. Written as DNA, the CDR3 is TGTGCCAGCAGTTTATCTCCGGACAGCTTCCTTTCCTACGAGCAGTACTTC.

This sequence joins TRBV11-2 and TRBJ1-2; D remains ambiguous. V lost 1 base, J lost 7 bases, and 7 bases lay in between. The CDR3 loop spans 12 amino acids. The germline gives CDR1 SGHAT, CDR2 FQNNGV. In nucleotides, the CDR3 is TGTGCCAGCAGCTTAGGGGCGAGTGGCTACACCTTC. Its translation is CASSLGASGYTF.

CDR3 DNA: TGCGCCAGCAGCCAAGAGATTCCAGATACGCAGTATTTT. This encodes CASSQEIPDTQYF. The J gene is TRBJ2-3, the V gene TRBV4-3; D is undetermined. The CDR3 consists of 13 residues. The germline gives CDR1 LGHNA, CDR2 YSLEER. The V end lost 0 bases, the J end lost 4 bases, and 5 bases lay between the germline ends.

The chain has TRBV6-6 and TRBJ1-2; a possible D gene is TRBD1 (5 bases). Germline-derived CDR1 and CDR2 are MNHNY and SVGAGI (reference sequence). The CDR3 totals 15 residues. Trimming removed 0 bases at V and 2 bases at J, with 10 bases between. CDR3 bases: TGTGCCAGCAGTTACTCCCAGGGATCCAACTATGGCTACACCTTC. Amino acids: CASSYSQGSNYGYTF.

As to this clone: Other DNA sequences of this sample code for an identical CDR3. V usage is TRBV18 and J usage is TRBJ2-3, with unresolved D. Germline loops: CDR1 KGHSH, CDR2 LQKENI. Trimming removed 6 bases at V and 0 bases at J, with 7 bases between. This CDR3 contains 13 residues. CDR3 amino acids: CASSPDSTDTQYF. The CDR3, as DNA: TGTGCCAGCTCTCCTGACAGCACAGATACGCAGTATTTT.

The CDR3 here is CAISEQGERGRSEQFF. CDR3 sequence (DNA): TGTGCCATCAGTGAACAGGGCGAGAGGGGAAGGTCCGAGCAGTTCTTC. This chain uses TRBV10-3 with TRBJ2-1; a weak D match, TRBD1 (6 bases). Trimming removed 3 bases from V and 10 bases from J, with 22 bases in between. In germline, CDR1 is ENHRY, CDR2 SYGVKD. This CDR3 comprises 16 residues.

The chain recombines TRBV30 with TRBJ1-3, with TRBD1 matching over 8 bases. The V gene's germline CDR1 is GTSNPN and CDR2 SVGIG (reference sequence). V trimming: 2 bases; J trimming: 2 bases; junction bases outside the gene matches: 8. There are 16 residues in the CDR3. The CDR3 nucleotides are TGTGCCTGGAGTCCGGGGACAGGCTATGCTGGAAACACCATATATTTT. Amino acids: CAWSPGTGYAGNTIYF.

V is TRBV7-6 and J is TRBJ2-7, with TRBD2 matching over 8 bases. CDR3 length: 14 residues. Germline-derived CDR1 and CDR2 are SGHVS and FNYEAQ. The V and J ends lost 3 bases and 5 bases, in that order; junction bases with no gene match: 6. CDR3 in DNA: TGTGCCAGCAGCTTCCAAGCGGGAGACCACGAGCAGTACTTC. Amino acid sequence: CASSFQAGDHEQYF.

The V gene is TRBV5-6, the J gene TRBJ2-7; unclear D gene. This CDR3 has 16 residues. V lost 4 bases to trimming and J lost 0 bases, with 17 bases between them. Germline lookup yields CDR1 SGHDT and CDR2 YYEEEE. CDR3 in DNA: TGTGCCAGCAGCCCCCGGACGCGCGAGAGCTCCTACGAGCAGTACTTC. Its translation is CASSPRTRESSYEQYF.

This rearrangement joins TRBV4-1 to TRBJ2-2; tentatively, D is TRBD2 (6 bases). Germline CDR1 MGHRA, CDR2 YSYEKL. Trimming shortened V by 1 base and J by 1 base, and 7 bases separated the two germline ends. The CDR3 extends over 15 amino acids. The CDR3 nucleotides read TGCGCCAGCAGCCAAGGGAGGGGGAACACCGGGGAGCTGTTTTTT. This translates into CASSQGRGNTGELFF.

The J gene is TRBJ2-7, the V gene TRBV9; D is possibly TRBD2 (5 bases). Germline V gene sequence: CDR1 SGDLS, CDR2 YYNGEE. V was shortened by 1 base and J by 10 bases, with 6 bases between the two germline ends. CDR3 length equals 10 residues. The CDR3 protein is CASSVRDQYF. In DNA form, the CDR3 reads TGTGCCAGCAGCGTACGGGATCAGTACTTC. The full variable domain, with the rest looked up from reference TRBV9 and TRBJ2-7, is DSGVTQTPKHLITATGQRVTLRCSPRSGDLSVYWYQQSLDQGLQFLIQYYNGEERAKGNILERFSAQQFPDLHSELNLSSLELGDSALYFCASSVRDQYFGPGTRLTVT.

The CDR3 region is CASSLKQGLYEQYF. CDR3 DNA: TGTGCCAGCAGCTTGAAACAGGGACTCTACGAGCAGTACTTC. The rearrangement uses TRBV7-6 and TRBJ2-7; D might be TRBD1 or TRBD2, each matching 6 bases. Per germline, CDR1 SGHVS and CDR2 FNYEAQ. CDR3 length equals 14 residues. V was trimmed by 3 bases and J by 3 bases, leaving 12 bases between them.

Only a few counts were recorded for this clone. The genes are TRBV6-5 and TRBJ2-1, with D hard to call. The germline V and J ends were trimmed by 2 bases and 5 bases, with 1 base remaining between them. The CDR3 runs to 11 residues. Per the germline V gene, CDR1 is MNHEY and CDR2 is SVGAGI. CDR3 DNA: TGTGCCAGCAGTTACCACAATGAGCAGTTCTTC. This translates into CASSYHNEQFF.

The CDR3 is CASRLKGADTQYF. CDR3 coding DNA: TGTGCCAGCAGACTGAAGGGCGCAGATACGCAGTATTTT. The chain joins TRBV5-4 to TRBJ2-3; D call uncertain. The V gene's germline CDR1 is SGHNT and CDR2 YYREEE (reference sequence). This CDR3 spans 13 amino acids. Trimming cost V 5 bases and J 4 bases, with 11 bases left between them.

The J gene is TRBJ2-3, the V gene TRBV13; no firm D call. The germline gives CDR1 PRHDT, CDR2 FYEKMQ (reference sequence). This CDR3 comprises 13 residues. V lost 0 bases and J 9 bases, leaving 10 bases between the germline ends. The CDR3 bases are TGTGCCAGCAGCTTAGGGGTAGAGGACACGCAGTATTTT. Translation gives CASSLGVEDTQYF.